These T cell receptor beta chains were read from a single sample in a study of Graves' ophthalmopathy and Graves' hyperthyroidism. TCRdb processed the multiplex PCR reads anew with MiXCR; each CDR3 protein has one entry. The sample has under 800,000 distinct CDR3 sequences, about 20% seen once. Sample: peripheral blood. The source is a woman aged 18-29 years with stable Graves' hyperthyroidism. Some clones in this sample may be carry-over from other donors' samples. Both conserved end residues are part of each CDR3. D genes are given only for firm matches. The size entry is marked missing in some rows and otherwise reads once, few, many or a size class.

>few|TRBJ1-5|NA|TRBV20-1
CSARAQWTGSNQPQHF
TGCAGTGCTAGGGCTCAGTGGACTGGTAGCAATCAGCCCCAGCATTTT
>many|TRBJ2-5|NA|TRBV28
CASRDLKTQYF
TGTGCCAGCAGAGACCTGAAGACCCAGTACTTC
>NA|TRBJ1-1|NA|TRBV27
CASRSYTGDEAFF
TGTGCCAGCAGGTCTTACACAGGAGACGAAGCTTTCTTT
>NA|TRBJ1-6|NA|TRBV18
CASSLPGLLNSPLHF
TGTGCCAGCTCACTTCCGGGCCTACTAAATTCACCCCTCCACTTT
>many|TRBJ1-1|NA|TRBV6-5
CASSYSNGNSNTEAFF
TGTGCCAGCAGTTACTCGAACGGGAACTCGAACACTGAAGCTTTCTTT
>many|TRBJ2-2|NA|TRBV12-3/TRBV12-4
CASSPSEAYTGELFF
TGTGCCAGCAGCCCTAGCGAGGCCTACACCGGGGAGCTGTTTTTT
>many|TRBJ2-7|NA|TRBV7-2
CASSPGGVAVSYEQYF
TGTGCCAGCAGCCCCGGTGGAGTAGCGGTCTCCTACGAGCAGTACTTC
>few|TRBJ2-5|NA|TRBV3-1
CASSQDWASETQYF
TGTGCCAGCAGCCAAGACTGGGCTAGCGAGACCCAGTACTTC
>many|TRBJ1-1|TRBD1|TRBV4-2
CASSRTGMNTEAFF
TGTGCCAGCAGCCGGACAGGTATGAACACTGAAGCTTTCTTT
>NA|TRBJ2-7|NA|TRBV30
CAWRREGETLLPKQYF
TGTGCCTGGAGGAGGGAAGGAGAGACCTTGCTTCCCAAGCAGTACTTC
>NA|TRBJ1-1|TRBD1|TRBV7-9
CASSLGQKGEAFF
TGTGCCAGCAGTTTGGGACAGAAAGGCGAAGCTTTCTTT
>many|TRBJ2-7|NA|TRBV6-1
CASSATGSNNEQYF
TGTGCCAGCAGTGCTACAGGGTCAAACAACGAGCAGTACTTC
>many|TRBJ2-5|NA|TRBV19
CASGTSSQETQYF
TGTGCCAGTGGGACGTCAAGCCAAGAGACCCAGTACTTC
>many|TRBJ1-5|NA|TRBV19
CASSIALGSSNQPQHF
TGTGCCAGTAGTATAGCCTTGGGGAGTAGCAATCAGCCCCAGCATTTT
>once|TRBJ2-7|NA|TRBV12-3/TRBV12-4
CASKPWDTSEQYF
TGTGCCAGCAAGCCGTGGGACACCAGCGAGCAGTACTTC
>many|TRBJ1-1|TRBD1|TRBV11-2
CASSLRQGRMNTEAFF
TGTGCCAGCAGCTTAAGACAGGGGCGCATGAACACTGAAGCTTTCTTT
>many|TRBJ1-2|NA|TRBV20-1
CSASARDTENYGYTF
TGCAGTGCTAGCGCCCGGGACACAGAAAACTATGGCTACACCTTC
>NA|TRBJ1-5|NA|TRBV2
CASTPKEGFQPQHF
TGTGCCAGCACCCCCAAAGAGGGGTTCCAGCCCCAGCATTTT
>many|TRBJ1-2|TRBD1|TRBV12-3/TRBV12-4
CASSQSGQGSLGYTF
TGTGCCAGCAGCCAATCGGGACAGGGTAGCTTGGGCTACACCTTC
>many|TRBJ1-1|TRBD1|TRBV11-2
CASGQNRGNTEAFF
TGTGCCAGCGGCCAAAACAGGGGTAACACTGAAGCTTTCTTT
>NA|TRBJ1-1|NA|TRBV30
CAWIGGGGYTEAFF
TGTGCCTGGATAGGGGGTGGGGGGTACACTGAAGCTTTCTTT
>many|TRBJ2-7|NA|TRBV6-5
CASSDSGTAYEQYF
TGTGCCAGCAGTGACTCCGGGACGGCCTACGAGCAGTACTTC
>many|TRBJ1-6|NA|TRBV20-1
CSARVGGDGSPLHF
TGCAGTGCTAGAGTAGGAGGGGACGGTTCACCCCTCCACTTT
>many|TRBJ1-5|NA|TRBV20-1
CSGVANSNQPQHF
TGCAGTGGGGTGGCCAATAGCAATCAGCCCCAGCATTTT
>many|TRBJ2-2|TRBD1|TRBV11-2
CASGLKTGTGSTGELFF
TGTGCCAGCGGGCTAAAAACCGGGACAGGGTCCACCGGGGAGCTGTTTTTT
>many|TRBJ2-7|TRBD2|TRBV12-3/TRBV12-4
CASTHGRGGYEQYF
TGTGCCAGCACACACGGGAGGGGTGGCTACGAGCAGTACTTC
>many|TRBJ1-6|NA|TRBV12-3/TRBV12-4
CASSLALMGNSPLHF
TGTGCCAGCAGTTTAGCGCTAATGGGGAATTCACCCCTCCACTTT
>NA|TRBJ1-5|NA|TRBV7-2
CASSLAGLYSNQPQHF
TGTGCCAGCAGCTTAGCAGGACTGTATAGCAATCAGCCCCAGCATTTT
>many|TRBJ2-2|NA|TRBV15
CATSRSPDSPRPTGELFF
TGTGCCACCAGCAGATCCCCGGACAGCCCGAGGCCCACCGGGGAGCTGTTTTTT
>few|TRBJ1-2|NA|TRBV12-3/TRBV12-4
CASSLLGSNGYTF
TGTGCCAGCAGCCTATTAGGGAGCAATGGCTACACCTTC
>many|TRBJ1-1|NA|TRBV18
CASSPIAEAFF
TGTGCCAGCTCACCAATAGCAGAAGCTTTCTTT